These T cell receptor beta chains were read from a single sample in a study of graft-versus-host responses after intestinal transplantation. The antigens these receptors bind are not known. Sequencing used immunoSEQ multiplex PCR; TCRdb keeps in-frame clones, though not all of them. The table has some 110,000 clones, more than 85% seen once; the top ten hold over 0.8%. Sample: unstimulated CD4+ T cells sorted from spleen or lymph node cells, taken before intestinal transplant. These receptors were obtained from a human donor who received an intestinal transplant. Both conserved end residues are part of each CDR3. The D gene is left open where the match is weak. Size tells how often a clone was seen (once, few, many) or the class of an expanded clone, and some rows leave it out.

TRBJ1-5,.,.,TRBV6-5,CASSYRVSNQPQHF,TGTGCCAGCAGTTACAGGGTGAGCAATCAGCCCCAGCATTTT
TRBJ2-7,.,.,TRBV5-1,CASSFSDSNRAYEQYF,TGCGCCAGCAGCTTCTCCGACAGCAATAGGGCCTACGAGCAGTACTTC
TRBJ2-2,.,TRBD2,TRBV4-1,CASSRYGRGGTGELFF,TGCGCCAGCAGCCGCTATGGGCGGGGGGGCACCGGGGAGCTGTTTTTT
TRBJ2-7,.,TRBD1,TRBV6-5,CASSKGQGKQYF,TGTGCCAGCAGTAAAGGACAGGGAAAGCAGTACTTC
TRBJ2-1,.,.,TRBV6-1,CASSERARSDEQFF,TGTGCCAGCAGTGAAAGGGCCAGGTCAGACGAGCAGTTCTTC
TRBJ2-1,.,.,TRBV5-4,CASSLELYNEQFF,TGTGCCAGCAGCTTGGAACTATACAATGAGCAGTTCTTC
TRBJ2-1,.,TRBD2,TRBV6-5,CASKWGGYNEQFF,TGTGCCAGCAAGTGGGGGGGGTACAATGAGCAGTTCTTC
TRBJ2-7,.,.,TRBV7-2,CASTRGSLEQYF,TGTGCCAGCACCCGAGGGTCTCTCGAGCAGTACTTC
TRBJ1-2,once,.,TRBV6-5,CASTLDGDGYTF,TGTGCCAGCACTTTAGACGGGGATGGCTACACCTTC
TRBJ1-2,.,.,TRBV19,CASSISGAANYGYTF,TGTGCCAGTAGTATATCTGGGGCCGCTAACTATGGCTACACCTTC
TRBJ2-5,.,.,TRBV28,CASKWSGSGGETQYF,TGTGCCAGCAAATGGTCCGGGAGCGGAGGAGAGACCCAGTACTTC
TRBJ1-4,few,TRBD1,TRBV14,CASSRMTGGGEKLFF,TGTGCCAGCAGCCGCATGACAGGGGGCGGTGAAAAACTGTTTTTT
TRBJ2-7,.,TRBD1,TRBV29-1,CSVQWTGGIEQYF,TGCAGCGTTCAGTGGACAGGGGGCATCGAGCAGTACTTC
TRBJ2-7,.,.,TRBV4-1,CASSQTWGAYEQYF,TGCGCCAGCAGCCAAACCTGGGGAGCCTACGAGCAGTACTTC
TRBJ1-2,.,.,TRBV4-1,CASSQDRWTERDGYTF,TGCGCCAGCAGCCAAGATAGGTGGACAGAAAGGGATGGCTACACCTTC
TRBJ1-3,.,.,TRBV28,CASSLGGFSGGNTIYF,TGTGCCAGCAGTTTAGGTGGCTTCTCCGGTGGAAACACCATATATTTT
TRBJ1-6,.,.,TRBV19,CASSTRGIGALHF,TGTGCCAGTAGCACTCGGGGCATAGGGGCCCTCCACTTT
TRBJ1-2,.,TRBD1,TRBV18,CASSLDRDGYTF,TGTGCCAGCTCATTAGACAGGGATGGCTACACCTTC
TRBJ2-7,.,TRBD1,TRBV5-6,CASSWTGGFEQYF,TGTGCCAGCAGCTGGACAGGGGGTTTCGAGCAGTACTTC
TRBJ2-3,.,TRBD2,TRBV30,CAWSRTSGTDTQYF,TGTGCCTGGAGCCGGACTAGCGGCACAGATACGCAGTATTTT
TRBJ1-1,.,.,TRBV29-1,CSVEGVMNTEAFF,TGCAGCGTTGAAGGGGTAATGAACACTGAAGCTTTCTTT
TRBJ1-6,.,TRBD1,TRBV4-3,CASSQEGDRGRSPLHF,TGCGCCAGCAGCCAAGAGGGAGACAGGGGGCGGTCACCCCTCCACTTT
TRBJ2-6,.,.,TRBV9,CASSVDSSGANVLTF,TGTGCCAGCAGCGTAGATAGCTCTGGGGCCAACGTCCTGACTTTC